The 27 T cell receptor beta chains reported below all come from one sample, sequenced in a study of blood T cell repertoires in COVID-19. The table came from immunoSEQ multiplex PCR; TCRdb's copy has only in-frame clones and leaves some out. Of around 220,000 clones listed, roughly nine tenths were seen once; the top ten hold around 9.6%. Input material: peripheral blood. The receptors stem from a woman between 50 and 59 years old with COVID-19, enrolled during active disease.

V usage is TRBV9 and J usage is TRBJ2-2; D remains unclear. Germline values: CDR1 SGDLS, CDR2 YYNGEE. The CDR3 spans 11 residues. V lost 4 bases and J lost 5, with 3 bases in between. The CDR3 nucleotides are TGTGCCAGCAGCCAGACCGGGGAGCTGTTTTTT. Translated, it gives CASSQTGELFF.

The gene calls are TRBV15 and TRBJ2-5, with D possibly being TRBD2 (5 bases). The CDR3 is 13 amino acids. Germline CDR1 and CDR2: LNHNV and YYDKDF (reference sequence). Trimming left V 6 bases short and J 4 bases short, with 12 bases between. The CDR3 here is CATSLPGGETQYF. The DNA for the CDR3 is TGTGCCACCAGTCTGCCAGGAGGAGAGACCCAGTACTTC. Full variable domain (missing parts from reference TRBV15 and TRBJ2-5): DAMVIQNPRYQVTQFGKPVTLSCSQTLNHNVMYWYQQKSSQAPKLLFHYYDKDFNNEADTPDNFQSRRPNTSFCFLDIRSPGLGDTAMYLCATSLPGGETQYFGPGTRLLVL.

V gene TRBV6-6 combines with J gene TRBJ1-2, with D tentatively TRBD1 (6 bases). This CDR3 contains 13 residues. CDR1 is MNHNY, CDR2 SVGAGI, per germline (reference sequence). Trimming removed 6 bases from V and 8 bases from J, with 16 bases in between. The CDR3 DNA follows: TGTGCCAGCAGGCGACAGGCCTCTGGGGGCTACACCTTC. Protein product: CASRRQASGGYTF.

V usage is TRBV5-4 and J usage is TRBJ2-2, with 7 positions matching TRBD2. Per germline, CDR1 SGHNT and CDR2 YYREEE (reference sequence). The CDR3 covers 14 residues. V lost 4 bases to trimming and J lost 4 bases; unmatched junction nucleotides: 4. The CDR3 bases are TGTGCCAGCAGCCAAGCGGGGCTCACCGGGGAGCTGTTTTTT. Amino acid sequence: CASSQAGLTGELFF. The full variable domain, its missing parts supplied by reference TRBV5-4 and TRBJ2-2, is ETGVTQSPTHLIKTRGQQVTLRCSSQSGHNTVSWYQQALGQGPQFIFQYYREEENGRGNFPPRFSGLQFPNYSSELNVNALELDDSALYLCASSQAGLTGELFFGEGSRLTVL.

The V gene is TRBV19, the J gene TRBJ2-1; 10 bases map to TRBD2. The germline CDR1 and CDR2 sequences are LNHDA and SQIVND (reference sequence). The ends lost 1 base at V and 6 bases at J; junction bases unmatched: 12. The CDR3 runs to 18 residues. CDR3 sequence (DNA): TGTGCCAGTAGTATAGGAGCGGGGGGGCCGGGTCGGGTCAATGAGCAGTTCTTC. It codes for CASSIGAGGPGRVNEQFF.

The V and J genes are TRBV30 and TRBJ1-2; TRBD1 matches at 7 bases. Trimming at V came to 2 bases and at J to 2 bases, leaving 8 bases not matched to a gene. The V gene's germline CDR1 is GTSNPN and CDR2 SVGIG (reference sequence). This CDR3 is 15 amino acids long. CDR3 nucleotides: TGTGCCTGGAGTTCTCCGACAGGGAAAAACTATGGCTACACCTTC. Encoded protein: CAWSSPTGKNYGYTF.

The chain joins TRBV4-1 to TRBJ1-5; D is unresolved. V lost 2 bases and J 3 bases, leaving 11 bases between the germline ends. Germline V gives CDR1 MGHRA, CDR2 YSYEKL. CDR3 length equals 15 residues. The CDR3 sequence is CASSQLPFFNQPQHF. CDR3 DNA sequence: TGCGCCAGCAGCCAACTCCCTTTTTTCAATCAGCCCCAGCATTTT.

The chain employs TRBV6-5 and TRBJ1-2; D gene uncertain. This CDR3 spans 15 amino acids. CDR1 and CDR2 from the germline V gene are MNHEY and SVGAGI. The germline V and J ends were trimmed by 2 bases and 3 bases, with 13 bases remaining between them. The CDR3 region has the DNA TGTGCCAGCAGTTACCGACATGGTTGGGACTATGGCTACACCTTC. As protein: CASSYRHGWDYGYTF.

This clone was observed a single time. The CDR3: CASSSRLVPTDTQYF. The CDR3 DNA follows: TGTGCCAGCAGCTCCCGACTAGTCCCCACAGATACGCAGTATTTT. The chain has TRBV7-2 and TRBJ2-3, with a possible D match to TRBD2 (6 bases). V shed 4 bases and J shed 2 bases, with 13 bases lying between them. This CDR3 has 15 residues. Germline CDR1 reads SGHTA; CDR2 reads FQGNSA.

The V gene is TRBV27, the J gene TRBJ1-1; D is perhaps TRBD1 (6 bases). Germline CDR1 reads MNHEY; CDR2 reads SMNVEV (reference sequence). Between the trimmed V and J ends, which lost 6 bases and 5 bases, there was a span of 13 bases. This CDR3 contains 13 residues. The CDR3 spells CASSPQGRTEAFF. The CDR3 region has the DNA TGTGCCAGCAGCCCACAGGGTAGGACTGAAGCTTTCTTT.

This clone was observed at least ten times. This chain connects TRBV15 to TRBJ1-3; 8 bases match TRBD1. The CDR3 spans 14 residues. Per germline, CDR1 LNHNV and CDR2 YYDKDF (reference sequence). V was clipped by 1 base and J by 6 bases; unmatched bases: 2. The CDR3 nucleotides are TGTGCCACCAGCAGAGGGGACAGGAAAAACACCATATATTTT. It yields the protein CATSRGDRKNTIYF.

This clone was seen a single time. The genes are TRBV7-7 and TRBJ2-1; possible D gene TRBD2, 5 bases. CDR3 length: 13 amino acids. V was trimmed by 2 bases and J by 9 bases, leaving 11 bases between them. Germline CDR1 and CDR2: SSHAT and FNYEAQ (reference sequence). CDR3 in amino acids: CASSLSVAGEQFF. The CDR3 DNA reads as TGTGCCAGCAGCTTATCCGTTGCGGGTGAGCAGTTCTTC.

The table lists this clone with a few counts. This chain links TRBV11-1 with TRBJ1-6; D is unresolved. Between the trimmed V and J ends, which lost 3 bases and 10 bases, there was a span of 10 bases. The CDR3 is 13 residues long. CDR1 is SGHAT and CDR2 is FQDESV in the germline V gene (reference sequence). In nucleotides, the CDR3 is TGTGCCAGCAGCTTGTTCGGGGAATCACCCCTCCACTTT. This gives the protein CASSLFGESPLHF.

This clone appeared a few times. The CDR3 protein is CAISPGAGGELFF. CDR3 coding DNA: TGTGCCATCAGTCCAGGGGCGGGCGGGGAGCTGTTTTTT. This chain joins TRBV10-3 and TRBJ2-2, with D possibly matching TRBD1 (6 bases). This CDR3 is built from 13 residues. Germline assignment: CDR1 ENHRY and CDR2 SYGVKD. V dropped 5 bases and J dropped 7 bases, with 11 bases sitting between them.

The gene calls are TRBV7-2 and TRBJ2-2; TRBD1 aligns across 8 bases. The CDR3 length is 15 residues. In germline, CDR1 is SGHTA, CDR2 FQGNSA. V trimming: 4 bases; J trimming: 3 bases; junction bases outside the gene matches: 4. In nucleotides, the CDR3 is TGTGCCAGCAGCTCGGGACAGGCGTACACCGGGGAGCTGTTTTTT. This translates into CASSSGQAYTGELFF.

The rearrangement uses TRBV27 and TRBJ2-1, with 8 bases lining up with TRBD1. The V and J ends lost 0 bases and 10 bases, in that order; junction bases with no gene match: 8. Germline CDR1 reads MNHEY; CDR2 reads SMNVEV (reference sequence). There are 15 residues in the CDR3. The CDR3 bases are TGTGCCAGCAGTTTATCGCAGGGGGCGGGGAGGGAGCAGTTCTTC. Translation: CASSLSQGAGREQFF.

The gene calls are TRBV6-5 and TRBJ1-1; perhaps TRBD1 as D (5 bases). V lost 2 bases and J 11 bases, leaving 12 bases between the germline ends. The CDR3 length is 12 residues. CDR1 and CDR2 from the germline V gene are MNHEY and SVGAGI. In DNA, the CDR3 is TGTGCCAGCAGTTACGGCGGGAGGGACGCTTTCTTT. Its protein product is CASSYGGRDAFF.

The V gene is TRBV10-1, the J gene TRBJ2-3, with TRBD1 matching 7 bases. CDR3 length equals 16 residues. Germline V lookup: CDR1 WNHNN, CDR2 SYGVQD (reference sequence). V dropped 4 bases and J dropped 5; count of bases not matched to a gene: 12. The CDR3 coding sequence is TGCGCCAGCAGTGGACACCCTCTCACAGGGGAAGATACGCAGTATTTT. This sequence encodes CASSGHPLTGEDTQYF.

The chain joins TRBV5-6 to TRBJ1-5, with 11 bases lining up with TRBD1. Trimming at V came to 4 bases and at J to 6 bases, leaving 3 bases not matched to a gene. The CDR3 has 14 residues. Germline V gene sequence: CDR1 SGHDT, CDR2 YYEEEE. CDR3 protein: CASSMGQGGQPQHF. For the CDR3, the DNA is TGTGCCAGCAGCATGGGACAGGGGGGTCAGCCCCAGCATTTT.

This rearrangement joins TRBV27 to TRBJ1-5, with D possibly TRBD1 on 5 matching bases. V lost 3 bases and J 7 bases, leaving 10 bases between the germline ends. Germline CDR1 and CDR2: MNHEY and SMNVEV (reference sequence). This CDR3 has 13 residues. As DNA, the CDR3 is TGTGCCAGCAGTTTCTCGGGGGGACAGCCCCAGCATTTT. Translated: CASSFSGGQPQHF.

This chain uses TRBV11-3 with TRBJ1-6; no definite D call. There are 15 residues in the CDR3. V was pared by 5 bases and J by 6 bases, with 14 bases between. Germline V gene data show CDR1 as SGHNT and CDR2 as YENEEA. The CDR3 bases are TGTGCCAGCAGCCAAAACCGAGCAATTAATTCACCCCTCCACTTT. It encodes CASSQNRAINSPLHF.

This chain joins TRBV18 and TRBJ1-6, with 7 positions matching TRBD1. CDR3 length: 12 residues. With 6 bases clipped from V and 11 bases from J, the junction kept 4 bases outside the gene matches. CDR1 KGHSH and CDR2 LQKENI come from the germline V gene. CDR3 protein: CASSPGGAPLHF. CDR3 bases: TGTGCCAGCTCCCCAGGGGGGGCACCCCTCCACTTT.

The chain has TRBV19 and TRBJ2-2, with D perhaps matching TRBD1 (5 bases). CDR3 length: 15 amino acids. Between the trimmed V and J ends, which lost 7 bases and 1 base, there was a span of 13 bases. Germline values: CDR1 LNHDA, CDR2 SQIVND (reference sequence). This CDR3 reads CASIGQGRNTGELFF. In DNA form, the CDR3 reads TGTGCCAGTATCGGGCAGGGCAGGAACACCGGGGAGCTGTTTTTT. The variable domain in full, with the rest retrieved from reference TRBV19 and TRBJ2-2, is DGGITQSPKYLFRKEGQNVTLSCEQNLNHDAMYWYRQDPGQGLRLIYYSQIVNDFQKGDIAEGYSVSREKKESFPLTVTSAQKNPTAFYLCASIGQGRNTGELFFGEGSRLTVL.

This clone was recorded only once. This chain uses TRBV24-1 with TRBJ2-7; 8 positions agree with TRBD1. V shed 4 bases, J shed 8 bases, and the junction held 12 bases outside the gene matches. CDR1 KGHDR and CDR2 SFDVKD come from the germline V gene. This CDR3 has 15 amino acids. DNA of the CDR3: TGTGCCACCAGTGACCCGGGACAGGAGGGCGGCAAGCAGTACTTC. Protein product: CATSDPGQEGGKQYF.

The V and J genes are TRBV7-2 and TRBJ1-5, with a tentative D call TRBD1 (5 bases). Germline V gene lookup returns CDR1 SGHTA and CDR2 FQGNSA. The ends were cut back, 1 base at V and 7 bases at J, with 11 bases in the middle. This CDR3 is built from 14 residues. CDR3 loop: CASSLEQGWQPQHF. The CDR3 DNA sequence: TGTGCCAGCAGCTTAGAGCAGGGCTGGCAGCCCCAGCATTTT.

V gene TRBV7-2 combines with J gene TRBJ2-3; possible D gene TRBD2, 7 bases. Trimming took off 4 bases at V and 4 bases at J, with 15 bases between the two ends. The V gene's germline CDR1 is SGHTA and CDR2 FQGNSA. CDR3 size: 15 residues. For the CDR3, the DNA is TGTGCCAGCAGCTCCCCCCTAGGGGGGGCAGATACGCAGTATTTT. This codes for CASSSPLGGADTQYF.

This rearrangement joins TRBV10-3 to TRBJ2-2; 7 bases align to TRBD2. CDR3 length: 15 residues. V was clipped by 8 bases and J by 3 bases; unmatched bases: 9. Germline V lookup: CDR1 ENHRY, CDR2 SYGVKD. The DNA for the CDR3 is TGTGCCATCCAGCGGTCAGGGAGGGACACCGGGGAGCTGTTTTTT. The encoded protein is CAIQRSGRDTGELFF.